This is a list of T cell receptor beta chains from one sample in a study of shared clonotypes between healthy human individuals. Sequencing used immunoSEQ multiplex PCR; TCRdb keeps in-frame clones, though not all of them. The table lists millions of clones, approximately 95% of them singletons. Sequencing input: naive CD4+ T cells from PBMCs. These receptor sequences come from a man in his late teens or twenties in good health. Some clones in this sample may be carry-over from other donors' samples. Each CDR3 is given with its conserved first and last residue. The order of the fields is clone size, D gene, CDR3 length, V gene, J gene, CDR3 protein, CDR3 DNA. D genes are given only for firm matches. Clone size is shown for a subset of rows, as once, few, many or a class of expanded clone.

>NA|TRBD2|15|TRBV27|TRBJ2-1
CASSLPGLATNEQFF
TGTGCCAGCAGTCTACCGGGACTAGCGACCAATGAGCAGTTCTTC
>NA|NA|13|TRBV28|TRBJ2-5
CASSFGPEKTQYF
TGTGCCAGCAGTTTTGGGCCCGAGAAGACCCAGTACTTC
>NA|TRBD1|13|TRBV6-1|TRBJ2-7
CASSEQGGYEQYF
TGTGCCAGCAGCGAACAGGGGGGCTACGAGCAGTACTTC
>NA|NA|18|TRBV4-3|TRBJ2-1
CASSLFIAGQPGYNEQFF
TGCGCCAGCAGCCTTTTTATTGCGGGACAGCCGGGCTACAATGAGCAGTTCTTC
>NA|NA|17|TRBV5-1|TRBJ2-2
CASSQEGWSPPPGELFF
TGCGCCAGCAGCCAAGAGGGTTGGTCGCCACCCCCCGGGGAGCTGTTTTTT
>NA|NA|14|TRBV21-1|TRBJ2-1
CASSKDLQYNEQFF
TGTGCCAGCAGCAAAGATCTACAGTACAATGAGCAGTTCTTC
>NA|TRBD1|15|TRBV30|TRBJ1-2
CAWSPWDRTTYGYTF
TGTGCCTGGAGTCCATGGGACAGGACTACCTATGGCTACACCTTC
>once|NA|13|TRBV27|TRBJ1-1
CASSLRGRLEAFF
TGTGCCAGCAGTTTAAGGGGCAGGCTTGAAGCTTTCTTT
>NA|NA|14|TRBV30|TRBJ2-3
CAWSGPRTGQTQYF
TGTGCCTGGAGTGGGCCGAGGACGGGCCAGACGCAGTATTTT
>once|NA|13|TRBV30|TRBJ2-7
CAWSVGVLNEQYF
TGTGCCTGGAGTGTGGGGGTTCTCAACGAGCAGTACTTC
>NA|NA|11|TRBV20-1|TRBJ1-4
CSASRVGKLFF
TGCAGTGCTAGCCGGGTTGGAAAACTGTTTTTT
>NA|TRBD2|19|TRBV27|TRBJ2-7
CASSSRTSWQESFSYEQYF
TGTGCCAGCAGTTCACGGACTAGCTGGCAAGAATCATTCTCCTACGAGCAGTACTTC
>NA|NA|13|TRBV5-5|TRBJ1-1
CASSLTVNTEAFF
TGTGCCAGCAGCTTGACCGTCAACACTGAAGCTTTCTTT
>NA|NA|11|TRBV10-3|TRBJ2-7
CATSMSYEQYF
TGTGCCACGTCCATGTCTTACGAGCAGTACTTC
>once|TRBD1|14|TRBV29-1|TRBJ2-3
CSGGQGIGTDTQYF
TGCAGCGGAGGACAGGGAATTGGCACAGATACGCAGTATTTT
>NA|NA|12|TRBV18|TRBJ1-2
CASSWDNYGYTF
TGTGCCAGCTCATGGGATAACTATGGCTACACCTTC
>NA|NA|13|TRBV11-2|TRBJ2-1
CASSLGLSNEQFF
TGTGCCAGCAGCTTGGGTCTTTCCAATGAGCAGTTCTTC
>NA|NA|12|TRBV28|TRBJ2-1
CASTPRLHEQFF
TGTGCCAGCACTCCTCGACTACATGAGCAGTTCTTC
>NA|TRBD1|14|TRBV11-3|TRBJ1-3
CASSLDRLSNTIYF
TGTGCCAGCAGCCTGGACAGGCTTTCGAACACCATATATTTT
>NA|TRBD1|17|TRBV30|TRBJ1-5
CAWTPPGQVYSNQPQHF
TGTGCCTGGACCCCCCCGGGACAGGTATATAGCAATCAGCCCCAGCATTTT
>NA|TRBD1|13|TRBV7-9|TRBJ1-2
CASSLGTAYGYTF
TGTGCCAGCAGCTTGGGGACAGCCTATGGCTACACCTTC
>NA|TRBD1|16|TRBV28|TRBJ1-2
CASSSGPGTGGSGYTF
TGTGCCAGCAGTTCGGGCCCCGGGACAGGGGGCAGTGGCTACACCTTC
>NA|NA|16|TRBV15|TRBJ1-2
CATSGAGALGSYGYTF
TGTGCCACCAGTGGAGCAGGGGCTCTCGGGAGCTATGGCTACACCTTC
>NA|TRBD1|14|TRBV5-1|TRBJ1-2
CASSAGQAYYGYTF
TGCGCCAGCAGCGCCGGACAGGCGTACTATGGCTACACCTTC